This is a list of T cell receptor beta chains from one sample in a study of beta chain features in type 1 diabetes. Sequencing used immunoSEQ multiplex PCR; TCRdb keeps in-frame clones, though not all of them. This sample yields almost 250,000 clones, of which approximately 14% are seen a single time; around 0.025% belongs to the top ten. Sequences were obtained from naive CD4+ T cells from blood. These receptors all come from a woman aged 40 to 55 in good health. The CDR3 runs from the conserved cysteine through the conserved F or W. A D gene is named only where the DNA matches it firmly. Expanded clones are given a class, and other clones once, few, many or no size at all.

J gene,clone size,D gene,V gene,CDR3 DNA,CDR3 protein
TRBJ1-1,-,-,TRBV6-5,TGTGCCAGCTCTGGGCCCACTGAAGCTTTCTTT,CASSGPTEAFF
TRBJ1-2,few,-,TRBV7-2,TGTGCCAGCCCCCTGGGGGCAGCGAACTATGGCTACACCTTC,CASPLGAANYGYTF
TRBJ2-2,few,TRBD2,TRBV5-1,TGCGCCAGCAGCTTCGGGCTAGCGGGCGTGGACGAGCTGTTTTTT,CASSFGLAGVDELFF
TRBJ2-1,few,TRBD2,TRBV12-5,TGTGCTAGTGGATCGGGACTAGCGGGGGGAAGCTCCTACAATGAGCAGTTCTTC,CASGSGLAGGSSYNEQFF
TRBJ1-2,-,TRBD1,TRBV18,TGTGCCAGCTCACCACCGAGCAGTAGGAGGACAGGGGCGCATCGGGACGGCTACACCTTC,CASSPPSSRRTGAHRDGYTF
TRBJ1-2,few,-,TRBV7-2,TGTGCCAGCAGCGCGGACAGTAACTATGGCTACACCTTC,CASSADSNYGYTF
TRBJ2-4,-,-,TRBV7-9,TGTGCCAGCAGCTTAGCCAGGGGACAGCAAGGAGGGGCCAAAAACATTCAGTACTTC,CASSLARGQQGGAKNIQYF
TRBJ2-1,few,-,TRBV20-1,TGCAGTGCAACTTCTTACAATGAGCAGTTCTTC,CSATSYNEQFF
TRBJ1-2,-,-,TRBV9,TGTGCCAGCAGCGTAGGGCAGGGAACTAACTATGGCTACACCTTC,CASSVGQGTNYGYTF
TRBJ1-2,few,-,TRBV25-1,TGTGCCAGCCAGGGTACTAACTATGGCTACACCTTC,CASQGTNYGYTF
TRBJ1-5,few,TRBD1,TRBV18,TGTGCCAGCTCACCGGGACAGGGGGCTGGTCAGCCCCAGCATTTT,CASSPGQGAGQPQHF
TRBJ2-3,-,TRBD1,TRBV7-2,TGTGCCAGCAGCTTTCGGACAGGAAGCACAGATACGCAGTATTTT,CASSFRTGSTDTQYF
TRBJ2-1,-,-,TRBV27,TGTGCCAGCCACGACGCGGGGGCCTCAGGTGAAGATGAGCAGTTCTTC,CASHDAGASGEDEQFF
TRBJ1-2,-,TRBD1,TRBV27,TGTGCCAGCAGTTTCGGACAGGGGGTTGGCTACACCTTC,CASSFGQGVGYTF
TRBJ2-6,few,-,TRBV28,TGTGCCAGCAGTTTGGTAGGTCGAGGCTCTGGGGCCAACGTCCTGACTTTC,CASSLVGRGSGANVLTF
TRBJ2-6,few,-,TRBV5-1,TGCGCCAGCAGCCGGGTACTAGGAGACTCTGGGGCCAACGTCCTGACTTTC,CASSRVLGDSGANVLTF
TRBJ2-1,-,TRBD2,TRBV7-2,TGTGCCAGCAGCTTCGGGGGGGGAGTGAATGAGCAGTTCTTC,CASSFGGGVNEQFF
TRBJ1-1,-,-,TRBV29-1,TGCAGCGTTGAATGGGGGGGGAACACTGAAGCTTTCTTT,CSVEWGGNTEAFF
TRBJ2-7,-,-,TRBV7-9,TGTGCCAGCAGCTTAGCCTTCCAGGGGATGAGGGAGCAGTACTTC,CASSLAFQGMREQYF
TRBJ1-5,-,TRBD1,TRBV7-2,TGTGCCAGCAGCTTAACCCGGGACAGGGGGCCGAATAGCAATCAGCCCCAGCATTTT,CASSLTRDRGPNSNQPQHF
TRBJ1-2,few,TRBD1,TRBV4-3,TGCGCCAGCAGCGTTCGGGACAGGGGAGGCTATGGCTACACCTTC,CASSVRDRGGYGYTF
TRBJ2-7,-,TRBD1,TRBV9,TGTGCCAGCAGCGCTCCCGGGACAGGAGCCTACGAGCAGTACTTC,CASSAPGTGAYEQYF
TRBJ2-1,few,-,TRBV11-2,TGTGCCAGCAGCTTAGATCACAATAACCACAATGAGCAGTTCTTC,CASSLDHNNHNEQFF
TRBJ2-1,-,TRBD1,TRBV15,TGTGCCACCAGCAGAGATCTTATATCAGTCTCTCCGGGACAGGGGGCACATGAGCAGTTCTTC,CATSRDLISVSPGQGAHEQFF
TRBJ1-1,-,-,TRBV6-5,TGTGCCAGCCTAGAGAGCGGCCGCGGAAAGACTGAAGCTTTCTTT,CASLESGRGKTEAFF
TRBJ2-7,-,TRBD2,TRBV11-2,TGTGCCAGCAGCGGACGAGGGACTAGCGGGACACACGAGCAGTACTTC,CASSGRGTSGTHEQYF
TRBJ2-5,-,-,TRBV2,TGTGCCAGCATTACCACCCGGTCGGAGACCCAGTACTTC,CASITTRSETQYF
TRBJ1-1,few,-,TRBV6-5,TGTGCCAGCAGACCCCGAGTCAACACTGAAGCTTTCTTT,CASRPRVNTEAFF
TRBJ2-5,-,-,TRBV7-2,TGTGCCAGCAGCTTAAGGAGTCAAGAGACCCAGTACTTC,CASSLRSQETQYF
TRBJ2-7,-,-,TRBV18,TGTGCCAGCTCACCTATAGGAGGACCGATTAATGACTACGAGCAGTACTTC,CASSPIGGPINDYEQYF
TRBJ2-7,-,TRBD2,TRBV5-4,TGTGCCAGCAGCACGGAAGGGACTAGAGGCTACGAGCAGTACTTC,CASSTEGTRGYEQYF
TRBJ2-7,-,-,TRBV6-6,TGTGCCATCAAGGGAGGGGGGAATACCTACGAGCAGTACTTC,CAIKGGGNTYEQYF
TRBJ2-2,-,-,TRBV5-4,TGTGCCAGTCAAGCAGGCAGGGTGGCCGGGGAGCTGTTTTTT,CASQAGRVAGELFF
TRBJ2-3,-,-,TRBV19,TGTGCCAGTAGTCGGTTTGATACGCAGTATTTT,CASSRFDTQYF
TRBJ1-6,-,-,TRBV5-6,TGTGCCAGCAGCTTCGTGCGGTCTAGTTATTCACCCCTCCACTTT,CASSFVRSSYSPLHF
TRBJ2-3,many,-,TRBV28,TGTGCCAGCAGGGTGGGAGGAGCCACAGATACGCAGTATTTT,CASRVGGATDTQYF
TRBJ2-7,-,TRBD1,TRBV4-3,TGCGCCAGCAGCCAGGGGCGGACAGGGCTGACCTACGAGCAGTACTTC,CASSQGRTGLTYEQYF
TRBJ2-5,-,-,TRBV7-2,TGTGCCAGCAGCTCTCGCCGGGTGGAGACCCAGTACTTC,CASSSRRVETQYF
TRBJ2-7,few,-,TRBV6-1,TGTGCCAGCAGTGGACAGGGAGGTCAGTACGAGCAGTACTTC,CASSGQGGQYEQYF
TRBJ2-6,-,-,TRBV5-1,TGCGCCAGCAGCCTCGGACTCTCTGGGGCCAACGTCCTGACTTTC,CASSLGLSGANVLTF
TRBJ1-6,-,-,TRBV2,TGTGCCAGCGCCCGGGAGGGTTTTAATTCACCCCTCCACTTT,CASAREGFNSPLHF
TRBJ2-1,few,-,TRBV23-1,TGCGCCAGCACCAAGGGGGGGACAAAACGGGGGAGCTCCTACAATGAGCAGTTCTTC,CASTKGGTKRGSSYNEQFF